Presented here are 31 T cell receptor beta chains from one specimen sequenced in a study of response to subunit inactivated influenza vaccine. TCRdb independently ran MiXCR on the RT-PCR reads; one entry per CDR3 protein. The sample consists of around 530,000 distinct CDR3 sequences, 12% of them appearing once. This sample comprised PBMCs from blood, obtained on the day of vaccination. The origin of the receptors is a man aged 45-60 years who received an inactivated influenza vaccine.

This clonotype has a handful of counts. V is TRBV6-1 and J is TRBJ1-5; D may be TRBD1 (6 bases). V gave up 4 bases and J gave up 6 bases, with 10 bases separating them. There are 13 residues in the CDR3. Germline CDR1 and CDR2: MNHNS and SASEGT. Written as DNA, the CDR3 is TGTGCCAGCAGTGGGGGGCCTGTTCAGCCCCAGCATTTT. It is translated as CASSGGPVQPQHF.

This clonotype came up a few times. The CDR3 here is CASSTVSSYEQYF. DNA of the CDR3: TGTGCCAGCAGCACAGTTAGCTCCTACGAGCAGTACTTC. The chain links TRBV12-3 or TRBV12-4 to TRBJ2-7; D is unresolved. This CDR3 spans 13 amino acids. V dropped 6 bases and J dropped 0 bases, with 9 bases sitting between them.

At least ten counts were recorded for this clonotype. The rearrangement links TRBV5-1 to TRBJ2-1; D not certain. Germline CDR1 is SGHRS and CDR2 is YFSETQ. The CDR3 covers 16 residues. The V and J ends lost 1 base and 5 bases respectively, with 16 bases between them. The chain's CDR3 is CASSLYPVPAHNEQFF. CDR3 bases: TGCGCCAGCAGCTTGTATCCGGTTCCGGCACACAATGAGCAGTTCTTC. Full variable domain (remainder filled in from reference TRBV5-1 and TRBJ2-1): KAGVTQTPRYLIKTRGQQVTLSCSPISGHRSVSWYQQTPGQGLQFLFEYFSETQRNKGNFPGRFSGRQFSNSRSEMNVSTLELGDSALYLCASSLYPVPAHNEQFFGPGTRLTVL.

The rearrangement uses TRBV20-1 and TRBJ2-1, with no clear D. V was cut by 4 bases and J by 6 bases, with 19 bases left in between. Germline lookup yields CDR1 DFQATT and CDR2 SNEGSKA (reference sequence). The CDR3 has 15 residues. In DNA form, the CDR3 reads TGCAGTGCTACCCACCCTCCATTTGGCGGCAATGAGCAGTTCTTC. Encoded protein: CSATHPPFGGNEQFF.

This clonotype appeared a few times. V is TRBV5-1 and J is TRBJ2-7; 8 bases agree with TRBD2. J was trimmed by 0 bases and V by 5 bases; bases with no gene match: 4. There are 14 residues in the CDR3. Germline V CDR1 and CDR2: SGHRS, YFSETQ. The DNA for the CDR3 is TGCGCCAGCAGTAAGCGGGGGAGCTCCTACGAGCAGTACTTC. Translation: CASSKRGSSYEQYF.

This clonotype turned up a few times. This rearrangement joins TRBV7-2 to TRBJ2-2; a possible D gene is TRBD1 (6 bases). The germline CDR1 and CDR2 sequences are SGHTA and FQGNSA. V lost 5 bases, J lost 4 bases, and 14 bases lay in between. This CDR3 region has 15 residues. The CDR3 sequence: CASSPRTAFTGELFF. Here the CDR3 DNA reads TGTGCCAGCAGCCCACGGACAGCTTTCACCGGGGAGCTGTTTTTT.

This clonotype appeared a single time. This chain joins TRBV12-3 or TRBV12-4 and TRBJ2-3; no definite D call. This CDR3 contains 12 residues. Trimming removed 4 bases at V and 10 bases at J, with 12 bases between. The CDR3 coding sequence is TGTGCCAGCAGTTCCGGCCTGTCTGCGCAGTATTTT. Translation gives CASSSGLSAQYF.

The chain is built from TRBV27 and TRBJ2-7, with 7 positions matching TRBD1. This CDR3 is 14 amino acids long. Trimming at V came to 6 bases and at J to 3 bases, leaving 8 bases not matched to a gene. Germline assignment: CDR1 MNHEY and CDR2 SMNVEV (reference sequence). Here the CDR3 reads CASSPLQGYYEQYF. For the CDR3, the DNA is TGTGCCAGCAGCCCCCTACAGGGGTACTACGAGCAGTACTTC.

This clonotype was seen ten or more times. The chain has TRBV6-4 and TRBJ2-2; perhaps D is TRBD1 or TRBD2 (5 bases each). The length of the CDR3 is 14 residues. Germline loops: CDR1 MRHNA, CDR2 SNTAGT. The V end was cut by 4 bases, the J end by 6 bases, with 12 bases between. CDR3 sequence reads: CASSANQGAGELFF. CDR3 in DNA: TGTGCCAGCAGTGCAAACCAGGGAGCCGGGGAGCTGTTTTTT.

The gene calls are TRBV6-2 or TRBV6-3 and TRBJ2-5, with D unclear. CDR1 and CDR2 from the germline V gene are MNHEY and SVGEGT. V shed 2 bases and J shed 2 bases, with 12 bases lying between them. The CDR3 loop spans 15 amino acids. CDR3 sequence reads: CASSYVRGHQETQYF. DNA for the CDR3: TGTGCCAGCAGTTACGTCAGAGGTCATCAAGAGACCCAGTACTTC.

The V gene is TRBV10-3, the J gene TRBJ1-4; TRBD1 matches 7 bases. J lost 7 bases, V lost 8 bases, and 7 bases had no gene match. The CDR3 consists of 13 residues. Per the germline V gene, CDR1 is ENHRY and CDR2 is SYGVKD. The CDR3 protein is CAISGTDTEKLFF. The CDR3 region has the DNA TGTGCCATCTCCGGGACAGATACTGAAAAACTGTTTTTT.

CDR3: CASSVDVGNTEAFF. In nucleotides, the CDR3 is TGTGCCAGCAGCGTAGATGTCGGAAACACTGAAGCTTTCTTT. The V and J genes are TRBV9 and TRBJ1-1; no definite D call. From germline, CDR1 is SGDLS and CDR2 YYNGEE. Trimming pared 0 bases from V and 2 bases from J, leaving 8 bases between. CDR3 length equals 14 residues.

V gene TRBV6-1 combines with J gene TRBJ2-7; D is perhaps TRBD2 (6 bases). The CDR3 has 14 amino acids. Per germline, CDR1 MNHNS and CDR2 SASEGT. Between the trimmed V and J ends, which lost 8 bases and 6 bases, there was a span of 20 bases. CDR3 region: CASVSGVTSGEQYF. The CDR3 DNA reads as TGTGCCAGCGTGTCGGGAGTCACTTCCGGCGAGCAGTACTTC.

This clonotype was counted between two and nine times. The genes are TRBV4-2 and TRBJ2-7; TRBD2 aligns across 11 bases. Germline CDR1 LGHNA, CDR2 YNFKEQ. The junction had 7 bases not matched to a gene; V was cut back by 3 bases and J by 3 bases. The CDR3 loop spans 16 amino acids. CDR3 sequence (DNA): TGTGCCAGCAGCCAGGCCACTAGCGGGAGCCTCTACGAGCAGTACTTC. As protein: CASSQATSGSLYEQYF.

The rearrangement uses TRBV7-9 and TRBJ2-3, with D perhaps matching TRBD1 or TRBD2 (6 bases each). Germline assignment: CDR1 SEHNR and CDR2 FQNEAQ (reference sequence). Between the trimmed V and J ends, which lost 3 bases and 3 bases, there was a span of 16 bases. The CDR3 length is 16 residues. CDR3 sequence (DNA): TGTGCCAGCAGCTTCGGACAGCTCCGGGGGACAGATACGCAGTATTTT. Encoded protein: CASSFGQLRGTDTQYF.

The chain recombines TRBV4-2 with TRBJ2-3; 13 bases align to TRBD2. Trimming took 0 bases from V and 6 from J; bases not matched to a gene: 9. The CDR3 sequence is 18 residues long. The germline gives CDR1 LGHNA, CDR2 YNFKEQ. In DNA form, the CDR3 reads TGTGCCAGCAGCCAAGATTACCCTGGACTAGCGGGAGCTGATACGCAGTATTTT. Translated: CASSQDYPGLAGADTQYF.

There are a few counts of this clonotype. The chain has TRBV6-2 or TRBV6-3 and TRBJ1-1; TRBD1 might be the D (6 bases). The CDR3 totals 15 residues. CDR1 and CDR2 from the germline V gene are MNHEY and SVGEGT. Trimming pared 5 bases from V and 5 bases from J, leaving 18 bases between. The CDR3 bases are TGTGCCAGCAGTAGAAGCCGGGACACCCCGACTGAAGCTTTCTTT. It yields the protein CASSRSRDTPTEAFF.

This clonotype was seen repeatedly, ten times or more. The CDR3 sequence: CSARFTGGRGTQYF. The CDR3 region has the DNA TGCAGTGCTAGATTCACAGGGGGACGCGGGACCCAGTACTTC. The chain employs TRBV20-1 and TRBJ2-5, with 8 bases lining up with TRBD1. This CDR3 contains 14 residues. Germline V lookup: CDR1 DFQATT, CDR2 SNEGSKA (reference sequence). V shed 2 bases and J 7 bases; nucleotides not matched to a gene: 9.

V is TRBV20-1 and J is TRBJ2-7, with a weak D call TRBD1 (6 bases). The germline V gene has CDR1 DFQATT and CDR2 SNEGSKA (reference sequence). CDR3 size: 16 residues. Trimming removed 3 bases at V and 3 bases at J, with 21 bases between. In nucleotides, the CDR3 is TGCAGTGCTAGGGGTCCTGGACAGAGAGGCCACTACGAGCAGTACTTC. Amino acids: CSARGPGQRGHYEQYF.

This clonotype has just a few counts. The gene calls are TRBV5-1 and TRBJ2-2, with 8 nucleotides matching TRBD1. Losses at the gene ends were 4 bases for V and 1 base for J; bases not matched to a gene: 6. The CDR3 has 16 residues. Germline CDR1 reads SGHRS; CDR2 reads YFSETQ. The CDR3, as DNA: TGCGCCAGCAGCAACGGACAGGGTAGGAACACCGGGGAGCTGTTTTTT. Protein: CASSNGQGRNTGELFF.

The sample holds a few counts of this clonotype. The rearrangement links TRBV5-5 to TRBJ1-4; 11 nucleotides agree with TRBD1. Trimming at V came to 4 bases and at J to 3 bases, leaving 8 bases not matched to a gene. The CDR3 totals 17 residues. Germline assignment: CDR1 SGHKS and CDR2 YYEKEE (reference sequence). The CDR3 DNA is TGTGCCAGCAGCGCCGGGACAGGGGGTAGAGCTAATGAAAAACTGTTTTTT. This sequence encodes CASSAGTGGRANEKLFF.

The genes are TRBV28 and TRBJ2-1; D may be TRBD1 (5 bases). Trimming stripped 3 bases from V and 9 bases from J, with 12 bases between. There are 13 residues in the CDR3. Germline V gene lookup returns CDR1 MDHEN and CDR2 SYDVKM. The DNA of the CDR3 is TGTGCCAGCAGTTTCAGGGATTGGGGTGAGCAGTTCTTC. It encodes CASSFRDWGEQFF. Drawing the rest from reference TRBV28 and TRBJ2-1, the complete variable domain is DVKVTQSSRYLVKRTGEKVFLECVQDMDHENMFWYRQDPGLGLRLIYFSYDVKMKEKGDIPEGYSVSREKKERFSLILESASTNQTSMYLCASSFRDWGEQFFGPGTRLTVL.

J is TRBJ2-3 and V is TRBV4-3, with 7 bases identical to TRBD2. Germline CDR1 is LGHNA and CDR2 is YSLEER. There are 16 residues in the CDR3. With V trimmed by 4 bases and J by 1 base, 8 bases remained unmatched. The CDR3 DNA sequence: TGCGCCAGCAGCCGTGGAGGGAGGGAACGCACAGATACGCAGTATTTT. It translates to CASSRGGRERTDTQYF.

J is TRBJ1-5 and V is TRBV2; D not resolved. V lost 8 bases to trimming and J lost 11 bases, with 16 bases between them. This CDR3 region has 12 residues. CDR1 is SNHLY, CDR2 FYNNEI, per germline. CDR3 protein: CASQADIGAQHF. CDR3 in DNA: TGTGCCAGCCAGGCCGACATCGGGGCCCAGCATTTT.

This clonotype was detected ten times or more. The chain recombines TRBV5-1 with TRBJ2-1; D may correspond to TRBD1 or TRBD2 (5 bases each). CDR3 length: 16 residues. The germline V and J ends were trimmed by 3 bases and 3 bases, with 16 bases remaining between them. Per the germline V gene, CDR1 is SGHRS and CDR2 is YFSETQ. CDR3 in DNA: TGCGCCAGCAGCTCCGGGGCCCGGCGGAGCTACAATGAGCAGTTCTTC. Protein sequence: CASSSGARRSYNEQFF.

In nucleotides, the CDR3 is TGTGCCAGCTCTACCGTCCAAGAGACCCAGTACTTC. It specifies CASSTVQETQYF. The chain carries TRBV25-1 and TRBJ2-5; D gene ambiguous. CDR3 size: 12 residues. Trimming took 8 bases from V and 1 from J, leaving 8 bases between them. Germline V gives CDR1 MGHDK, CDR2 SYGVNS.

This clonotype has a handful of counts. The rearrangement joins TRBV20-1 to TRBJ2-6; 9 bases agree with TRBD1. Looked up from germline, CDR1 is DFQATT and CDR2 is SNEGSKA (reference sequence). The CDR3 extends over 19 amino acids. Germline trimming cut 0 bases from V and 2 bases from J; bases unmatched to any gene: 11. CDR3 amino acids: CSARDPKETGGPGANVLTF. CDR3 in DNA: TGCAGTGCTAGAGATCCGAAGGAGACAGGGGGACCTGGGGCCAACGTCCTGACTTTC.

This clonotype came up a few times. The chain combines TRBV20-1 with TRBJ2-7, with TRBD2 identical over 8 bases. Trimming took 5 bases from V and 6 from J; bases not matched to a gene: 6. The length of the CDR3 is 12 residues. The germline V gene has CDR1 DFQATT and CDR2 SNEGSKA (reference sequence). The CDR3 region is CSAGTRAAEQYF. Here the CDR3 DNA reads TGCAGTGCTGGGACTAGAGCCGCCGAGCAGTACTTC.

The genes are TRBV19 and TRBJ2-7; 8 bases fit TRBD2. CDR1 is LNHDA, CDR2 SQIVND, per germline (reference sequence). The ends lost 10 bases at V and 4 bases at J; junction bases unmatched: 18. The CDR3 runs 16 residues. The CDR3 DNA reads as TGTGCCACCTCAACCACCCCTAGCGGGCAGATATACGAGCAGTACTTC. Amino acids: CATSTTPSGQIYEQYF.

The sample holds many counts of this clonotype. CDR3 sequence (DNA): TGTGCCAGCAGCCGGGACCCCCTGAATCAGCCCCAGCATTTT. Translated, it gives CASSRDPLNQPQHF. The rearrangement links TRBV12-3 or TRBV12-4 to TRBJ1-5, with D tentatively TRBD1 (5 bases). V dropped 6 bases and J dropped 4 bases, with 13 bases sitting between them. This CDR3 region has 14 residues.

This clonotype showed up just a few times. The V and J genes are TRBV6-5 and TRBJ2-5; 8 bases match TRBD2. The junction had 0 bases not matched to a gene; V was cut back by 2 bases and J by 1 base. The CDR3 is 14 residues long. The germline CDR1 and CDR2 sequences are MNHEY and SVGAGI. The CDR3 region is CASSYAGGQETQYF. In DNA, the CDR3 is TGTGCCAGCAGTTACGCGGGGGGCCAAGAGACCCAGTACTTC.